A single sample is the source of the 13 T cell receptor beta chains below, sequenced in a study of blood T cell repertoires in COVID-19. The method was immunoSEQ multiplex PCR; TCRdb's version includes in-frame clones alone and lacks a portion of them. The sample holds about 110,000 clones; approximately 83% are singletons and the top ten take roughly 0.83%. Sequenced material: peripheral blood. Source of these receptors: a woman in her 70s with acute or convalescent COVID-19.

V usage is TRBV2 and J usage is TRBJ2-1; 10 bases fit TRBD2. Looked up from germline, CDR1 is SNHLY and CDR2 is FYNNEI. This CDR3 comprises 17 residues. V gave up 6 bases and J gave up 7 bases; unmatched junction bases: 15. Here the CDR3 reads CASSPDAKRGGRNEQFF. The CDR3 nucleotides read TGTGCCAGCAGCCCCGATGCAAAGCGGGGGGGCCGGAATGAGCAGTTCTTC.

CDR3: CATSAASGGSTDTQYF. DNA of the CDR3: TGTGCCACCAGTGCCGCTAGCGGGGGAAGCACAGATACGCAGTATTTT. The chain recombines TRBV24-1 with TRBJ2-3; 10 bases agree with TRBD2. Germline V gives CDR1 KGHDR, CDR2 SFDVKD. This CDR3 spans 16 amino acids. Trimming cost V 5 bases and J 0 bases; bases outside gene matches: 4.

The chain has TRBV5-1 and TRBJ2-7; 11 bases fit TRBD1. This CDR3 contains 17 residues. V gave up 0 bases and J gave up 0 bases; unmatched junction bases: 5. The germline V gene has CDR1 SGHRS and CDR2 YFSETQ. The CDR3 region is CASSLAGTGGASYEQYF. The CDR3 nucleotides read TGCGCCAGCAGCTTGGCCGGGACAGGGGGAGCCTCCTACGAGCAGTACTTC.

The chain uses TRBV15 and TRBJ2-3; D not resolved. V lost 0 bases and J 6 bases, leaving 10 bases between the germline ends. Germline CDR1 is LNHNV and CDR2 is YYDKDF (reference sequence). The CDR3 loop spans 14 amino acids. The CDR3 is CATSRDRSVDTQYF. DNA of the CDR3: TGTGCCACCAGCAGAGATCGGTCTGTGGATACGCAGTATTTT.

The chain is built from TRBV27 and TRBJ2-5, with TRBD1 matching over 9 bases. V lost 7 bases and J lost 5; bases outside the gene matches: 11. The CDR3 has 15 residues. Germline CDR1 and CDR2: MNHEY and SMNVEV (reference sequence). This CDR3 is CASTLTGGEWETQYF. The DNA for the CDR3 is TGTGCCAGCACCTTAACAGGGGGCGAATGGGAGACCCAGTACTTC.

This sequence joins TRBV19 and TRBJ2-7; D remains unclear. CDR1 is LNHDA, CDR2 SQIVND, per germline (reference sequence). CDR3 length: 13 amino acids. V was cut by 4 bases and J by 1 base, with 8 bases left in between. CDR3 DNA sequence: TGTGCCAGTAGTACCCTCGGTTCCTACGAGCAGTACTTC. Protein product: CASSTLGSYEQYF.

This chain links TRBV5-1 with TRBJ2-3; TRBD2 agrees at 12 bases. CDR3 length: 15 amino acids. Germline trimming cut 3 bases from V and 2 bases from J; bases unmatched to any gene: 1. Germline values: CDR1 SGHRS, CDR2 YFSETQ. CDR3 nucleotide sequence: TGCGCCAGCAGCTGGACTAGCGGGGTCACAGATACGCAGTATTTT. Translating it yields CASSWTSGVTDTQYF.

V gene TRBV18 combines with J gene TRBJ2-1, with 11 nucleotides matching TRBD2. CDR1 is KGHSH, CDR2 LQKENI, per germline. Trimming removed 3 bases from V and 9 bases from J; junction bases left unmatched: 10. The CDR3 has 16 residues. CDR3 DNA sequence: TGTGCCAGCTCACCCAGGATAGCGGGAGGGCCAGTTGAGCAGTTCTTC. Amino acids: CASSPRIAGGPVEQFF.

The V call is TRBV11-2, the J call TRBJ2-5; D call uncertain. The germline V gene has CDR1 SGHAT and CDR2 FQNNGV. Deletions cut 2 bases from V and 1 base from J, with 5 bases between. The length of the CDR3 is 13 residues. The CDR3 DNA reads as TGTGCCAGCAGCTTAAACTCCCAAGAGACCCAGTACTTC. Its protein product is CASSLNSQETQYF. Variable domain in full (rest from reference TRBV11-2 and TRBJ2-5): EAGVAQSPRYKIIEKRQSVAFWCNPISGHATLYWYQQILGQGPKLLIQFQNNGVVDDSQLPKDRFSAERLKGVDSTLKIQPAKLEDSAVYLCASSLNSQETQYFGPGTRLLVL.

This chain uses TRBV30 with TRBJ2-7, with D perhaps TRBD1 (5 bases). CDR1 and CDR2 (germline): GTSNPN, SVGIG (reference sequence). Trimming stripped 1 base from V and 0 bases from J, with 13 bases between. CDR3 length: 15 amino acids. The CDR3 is CAWSGQGASSYEQYF. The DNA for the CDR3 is TGTGCCTGGAGTGGCCAAGGGGCCAGCTCCTACGAGCAGTACTTC.

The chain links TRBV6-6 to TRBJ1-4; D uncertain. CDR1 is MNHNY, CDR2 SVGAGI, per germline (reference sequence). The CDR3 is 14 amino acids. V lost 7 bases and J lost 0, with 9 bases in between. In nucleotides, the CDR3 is TGTGCCAGCACCCTAGGAGCAACTAATGAAAAACTGTTTTTT. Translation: CASTLGATNEKLFF.

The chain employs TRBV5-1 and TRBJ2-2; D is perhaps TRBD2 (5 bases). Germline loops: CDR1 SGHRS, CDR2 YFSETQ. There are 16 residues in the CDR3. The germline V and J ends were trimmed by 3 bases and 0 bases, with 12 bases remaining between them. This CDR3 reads CASSSLANPNTGELFF. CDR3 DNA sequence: TGCGCCAGCAGCTCCCTAGCTAACCCGAACACCGGGGAGCTGTTTTTT.

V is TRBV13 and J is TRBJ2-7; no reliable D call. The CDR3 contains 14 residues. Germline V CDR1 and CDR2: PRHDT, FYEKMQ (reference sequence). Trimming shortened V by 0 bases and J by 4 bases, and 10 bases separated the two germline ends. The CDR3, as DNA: TGTGCCAGCAGCTTAGGCAGATACAATTACGAGCAGTACTTC. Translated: CASSLGRYNYEQYF. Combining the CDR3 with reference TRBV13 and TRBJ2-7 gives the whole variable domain AAGVIQSPRHLIKEKRETATLKCYPIPRHDTVYWYQQGPGQDPQFLISFYEKMQSDKGSIPDRFSAQQFSDYHSELNMSSLELGDSALYFCASSLGRYNYEQYFGPGTRLTVT.